This TCR beta chain was documented in a study of T cells after yellow fever vaccination. Via MiXCR, TCRdb re-called the 5' RACE reads, giving one row per CDR3 protein. The table records approximately 550,000 distinct CDR3 sequences, about 13% of them present only once. This clonotype turned up a few times. V gave up 2 bases and J gave up 1 base, with 8 bases separating them. Germline V gene sequence: CDR1 SGHNT, CDR2 YYREEE (reference sequence). This CDR3 comprises 14 residues. This TCR derives from a man younger than 45 who received the YFV17D yellow fever vaccine. The starting material was PBMCs, obtained on the day of the yellow fever booster vaccination. The chain couples TRBV5-4 to TRBJ2-3, with D hard to call. CDR3 amino acids: CASSLQQRTDTQYF. In nucleotides, the CDR3 is TGTGCCAGCAGCTTACAACAGCGCACAGATACGCAGTATTTT. Together with reference TRBV5-4 and TRBJ2-3, the CDR3 gives the full variable domain: ETGVTQSPTHLIKTRGQQVTLRCSSQSGHNTVSWYQQALGQGPQFIFQYYREEENGRGNFPPRFSGLQFPNYSSELNVNALELDDSALYLCASSLQQRTDTQYFGPGTRLTVL.